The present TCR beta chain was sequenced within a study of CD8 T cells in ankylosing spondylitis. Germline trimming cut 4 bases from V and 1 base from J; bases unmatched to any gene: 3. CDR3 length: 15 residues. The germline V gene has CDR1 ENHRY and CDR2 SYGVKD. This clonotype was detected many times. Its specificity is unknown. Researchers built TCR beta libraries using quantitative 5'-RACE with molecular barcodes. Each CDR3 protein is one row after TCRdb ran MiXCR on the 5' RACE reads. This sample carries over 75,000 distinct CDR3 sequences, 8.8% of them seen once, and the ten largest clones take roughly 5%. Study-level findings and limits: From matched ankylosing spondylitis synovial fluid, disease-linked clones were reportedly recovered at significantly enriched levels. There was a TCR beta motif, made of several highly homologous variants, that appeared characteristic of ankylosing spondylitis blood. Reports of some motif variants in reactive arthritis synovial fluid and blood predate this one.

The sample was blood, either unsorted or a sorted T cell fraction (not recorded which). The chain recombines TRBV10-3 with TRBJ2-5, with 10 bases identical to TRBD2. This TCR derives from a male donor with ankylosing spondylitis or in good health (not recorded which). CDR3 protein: CAISGSSGSQETQYF. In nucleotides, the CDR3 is TGTGCCATCAGTGGATCTAGCGGGAGCCAAGAGACCCAGTACTTC.